One sample yielded the 23 T cell receptor beta chains listed below, sequenced in a study of patients and donors after allogeneic stem cell transplantation. TCRdb reanalysed the RT-PCR reads using MiXCR and keeps one entry per CDR3 protein. The table records some 31,000 distinct CDR3 sequences, around 33% of them present only once. What was sequenced was blood, either unsorted or a sorted T cell fraction (not recorded which). All receptors derive from a human donor who was either an allogeneic HSCT recipient or a stem cell or donor lymphocyte infusion donor (not recorded which). It is not recorded whose cells these are; they may come from a transplant donor.

This chain's CDR3 is CASSLTGGNSPLHF. The CDR3 DNA reads TGTGCCAGCAGCCTAACAGGGGGGAATTCACCCCTCCACTTT. V gene TRBV13 combines with J gene TRBJ1-6, with 8 bases aligning to TRBD1. The CDR3 consists of 14 residues. V lost 5 bases and J lost 7; bases outside the gene matches: 4. CDR1 and CDR2 from the germline V gene are PRHDT and FYEKMQ (reference sequence).

This clonotype was seen a single time. The V and J genes are TRBV10-3 and TRBJ2-5; D is unresolved. Per the germline V gene, CDR1 is ENHRY and CDR2 is SYGVKD. CDR3 size: 10 residues. Trimming stripped 7 bases from V and 5 bases from J, with 5 bases between. Written as DNA, the CDR3 is TGTGCCATCAAAGGCGAGACCCAGTACTTC. Translation gives CAIKGETQYF.

This chain links TRBV4-3 with TRBJ1-2, with D uncertain. V lost 1 base to trimming and J lost 8 bases, with 17 bases between them. This CDR3 contains 15 residues. Germline CDR1 LGHNA, CDR2 YSLEER. This chain's CDR3 is CASSQAEQLPSGYTF. CDR3 nucleotide sequence: TGCGCCAGCAGCCAAGCGGAACAGCTGCCTAGCGGCTACACCTTC.

The table lists this clonotype with a count of one. The chain joins TRBV24-1 to TRBJ2-4; D may be TRBD1 (7 bases). CDR1 is KGHDR, CDR2 SFDVKD, per germline. The CDR3 length is 15 residues. Deletions cut 4 bases from V and 8 bases from J, with 17 bases between. The CDR3 is CATSDGGGTVDIQYF. In DNA form, the CDR3 reads TGTGCCACCAGTGACGGAGGGGGCACTGTAGACATTCAGTACTTC.

This chain connects TRBV7-3 to TRBJ2-1, with 8 bases aligning to TRBD2. The ends lost 5 bases at V and 2 bases at J; junction bases unmatched: 5. The CDR3 consists of 15 residues. CDR1 is SGHTA, CDR2 FQGTGA, per germline. Written as DNA, the CDR3 is TGTGCCAGCAGCCAGAGTAGCGGGACCTACAATGAGCAGTTCTTC. Its protein product is CASSQSSGTYNEQFF.

This clonotype has a count of ten or more. CDR3 DNA: TGCGCCAGCAGTGAGGCAGCGCTGGGCAATCAGCCCCAGCATTTT. Translating gives CASSEAALGNQPQHF. V and J are TRBV10-2 and TRBJ1-5; D is unclear. V lost 2 bases and J 2 bases, leaving 10 bases between the germline ends. Germline lookup yields CDR1 WSHSY and CDR2 SAAADI. This CDR3 contains 15 residues.

The chain couples TRBV5-1 to TRBJ1-1; D gene ambiguous. The V end lost 0 bases, the J end lost 3 bases, and 9 bases lay between the germline ends. This CDR3 is 14 amino acids long. The germline CDR1 and CDR2 sequences are SGHRS and YFSETQ. The CDR3, as DNA: TGCGCCAGCAGCTTGGGGGCAGCAGACACTGAAGCTTTCTTT. Its protein is CASSLGAADTEAFF.

The CDR3 region has the DNA TGTGCCAGCAGCTTTTGGAGACGACCGTTCACAGATACGCAGTATTTT. This codes for CASSFWRRPFTDTQYF. The chain is built from TRBV12-3 or TRBV12-4 and TRBJ2-3; no definite D call. The CDR3 covers 16 residues. V was shortened by 6 bases and J by 2 bases, with 18 bases between the two germline ends.

This clonotype was detected many times. The chain carries TRBV5-1 and TRBJ2-3; D gene ambiguous. This CDR3 spans 12 amino acids. V was trimmed by 4 bases and J by 1 base, leaving 4 bases between them. Germline V lookup: CDR1 SGHRS, CDR2 YFSETQ. CDR3 region: CASSLRTDTQYF. The CDR3 DNA is TGCGCCAGCAGCCTCCGCACAGATACGCAGTATTTT.

This clonotype has more than one count but fewer than ten. The V and J genes are TRBV6-5 and TRBJ1-5; no reliable D call. The CDR3 covers 16 residues. The germline CDR1 and CDR2 sequences are MNHEY and SVGAGI. V was shortened by 0 bases and J by 2 bases, with 11 bases between the two germline ends. The DNA for the CDR3 is TGTGCCAGCAGTTACTCGAGCGGGGAGGGCAATCAGCCCCAGCATTTT. Residues: CASSYSSGEGNQPQHF.

This clonotype was seen repeatedly, ten times or more. The V call is TRBV7-2, the J call TRBJ1-1; D is ambiguous. CDR1 and CDR2 (germline): SGHTA, FQGNSA. With 1 base removed from V and 11 bases from J, the gap between germline ends came to 14 bases. CDR3 length: 13 residues. The chain's CDR3 is CASSLEGSLVAFF. The CDR3 DNA reads TGTGCCAGCAGCTTAGAAGGCTCCCTTGTGGCTTTCTTT. Full variable domain (missing parts from reference TRBV7-2 and TRBJ1-1): GAGVSQSPSNKVTEKGKDVELRCDPISGHTALYWYRQSLGQGLEFLIYFQGNSAPDKSGLPSDRFSAERTGGSVSTLTIQRTQQEDSAVYLCASSLEGSLVAFFGQGTRLTVV.

This clonotype was seen more than once but under ten times. This chain joins TRBV2 and TRBJ1-3; possible D gene TRBD1, 5 bases. The CDR3 has 16 amino acids. Germline CDR1 reads SNHLY; CDR2 reads FYNNEI. V was cut by 2 bases and J by 3 bases, with 14 bases left in between. The CDR3 DNA is TGTGCCAGCAGTGAAAGGTGGGGCTTGGATGGAAACACCATATATTTT. This encodes CASSERWGLDGNTIYF.

This clonotype has more than one count but fewer than ten. This chain uses TRBV7-6 with TRBJ2-2, with TRBD1 matching over 8 bases. V gave up 0 bases and J gave up 5 bases; unmatched junction bases: 5. The CDR3 extends over 16 amino acids. From germline, CDR1 is SGHVS and CDR2 FNYEAQ. The CDR3 DNA follows: TGTGCCAGCAGCTTAGCTACAGGGGGATTGACCGGGGAGCTGTTTTTT. Amino acid sequence: CASSLATGGLTGELFF.

The sample holds a few counts of this clonotype. This sequence joins TRBV6-5 and TRBJ1-5; D is unclear. Trimming cost V 5 bases and J 5 bases, with 10 bases left between them. The CDR3 runs 13 residues. Germline V gene sequence: CDR1 MNHEY, CDR2 SVGAGI. The CDR3 reads CASSPNPDQPQHF. The CDR3 DNA sequence: TGTGCCAGCAGTCCCAACCCAGATCAGCCCCAGCATTTT.

This clonotype has a handful of counts. The rearrangement uses TRBV11-2 and TRBJ2-5; D uncertain. The CDR3 covers 12 residues. Germline V CDR1 and CDR2: SGHAT, FQNNGV. V dropped 5 bases and J dropped 5 bases, with 9 bases sitting between them. The CDR3 sequence is CASSLLFETQYF. For the CDR3, the DNA is TGTGCCAGCAGCCTGCTTTTTGAGACCCAGTACTTC.

This clonotype was seen more than once but under ten times. The chain has TRBV3-1 and TRBJ1-4; possible D gene TRBD1, 6 bases. CDR1 and CDR2 (germline): LGHDT, YNNKEL (reference sequence). CDR3 length: 16 amino acids. The ends were cut back, 4 bases at V and 0 bases at J, with 12 bases in the middle. Written as DNA, the CDR3 is TGTGCCAGCAGCCCCGGACAGCGCTCAACTAATGAAAAACTGTTTTTT. It specifies CASSPGQRSTNEKLFF.

This clonotype appeared a few times. The chain has TRBV9 and TRBJ1-2; D call uncertain. Trimming removed 3 bases at V and 8 bases at J, with 14 bases between. The germline gives CDR1 SGDLS, CDR2 YYNGEE. The CDR3 has 13 residues. The CDR3 nucleotides are TGTGCCAGCAGCGCTAGAGGGCGTGGCGGCTACACCTTC. Protein sequence: CASSARGRGGYTF.

The chain joins TRBV12-3 or TRBV12-4 to TRBJ1-4, with D hard to call. CDR3 length: 13 residues. Trimming stripped 8 bases from V and 7 bases from J, with 14 bases between. The CDR3 DNA reads TGTGCCAGCGTGCGAGGAAAGGGTGAAAAACTGTTTTTT. Translated, it gives CASVRGKGEKLFF.

This chain links TRBV5-1 with TRBJ2-3, with 10 bases aligning to TRBD2. Unmatched junction bases numbered 1, after V lost 2 bases and J lost 1 base. Germline lookup yields CDR1 SGHRS and CDR2 YFSETQ. There are 15 residues in the CDR3. The chain's CDR3 is CASSFGTSGTDTQYF. The CDR3 DNA is TGCGCCAGCAGCTTTGGGACTAGCGGCACAGATACGCAGTATTTT.

In DNA, the CDR3 is TGTGCCAGTAGTATTCCCTTAAAGTGGGGCTACACCTTC. Translation: CASSIPLKWGYTF. The chain is built from TRBV19 and TRBJ1-2; D gene ambiguous. Looked up from germline, CDR1 is LNHDA and CDR2 is SQIVND (reference sequence). V was shortened by 3 bases and J by 8 bases, with 13 bases between the two germline ends. This CDR3 spans 13 amino acids.

The chain joins TRBV4-2 to TRBJ2-1, with 10 bases aligning to TRBD2. Germline V CDR1 and CDR2: LGHNA, YNFKEQ. V lost 4 bases, J lost 2 bases, and 8 bases stayed unmatched. This CDR3 spans 17 amino acids. The CDR3 coding sequence is TGTGCCAGCAGCCCCGAGGTAGCGGGAGGCCCCTACAATGAGCAGTTCTTC. This sequence encodes CASSPEVAGGPYNEQFF.

V and J are TRBV4-3 and TRBJ1-2; 11 bases are a match to TRBD1. With 1 base clipped from V and 8 bases from J, the junction kept 3 bases outside the gene matches. This CDR3 region has 14 residues. Per the germline V gene, CDR1 is LGHNA and CDR2 is YSLEER. The CDR3 nucleotides read TGCGCCAGCAGCCAAGGGACAGGGGGCTGGGGCTACACCTTC. This translates into CASSQGTGGWGYTF.

The chain has TRBV7-9 and TRBJ1-1; TRBD1 matches at 9 bases. The CDR3 has 13 residues. Germline V lookup: CDR1 SEHNR, CDR2 FQNEAQ (reference sequence). Trimming cost V 5 bases and J 4 bases; bases outside gene matches: 2. The CDR3 region is CASSRDRVTEAFF. The CDR3 DNA reads TGTGCCAGCAGCCGGGACAGGGTCACTGAAGCTTTCTTT.